The 26 T cell receptor beta chains presented below share a single source sample, sequenced in a study of T-cell reconstitution after alpha-beta-depleted transplantation in children. Study-wide results and limits: When one year had passed after transplant, most T-cell counts and diversity came from newly produced T cells.

Which antigens these TCRs recognize remains unknown. Molecular barcoding with unique molecular identifiers was used for the TCRbeta library. TCRdb re-called the PCR reads with MiXCR, one entry per CDR3 protein. In the table there are about 290,000 distinct CDR3 sequences, nearly 8% of which are singletons. The sequencing here drew on peripheral blood, taken 360 days after TCRalphabeta/CD19-depleted stem cell transplant. Receptors originate from a female patient between 2 and 15 years old who had a stem cell transplant for Fanconi anemia, so the T cells may come from the graft donor.

This clonotype was counted at least ten times. This sequence joins TRBV11-2 and TRBJ2-1, with D possibly being TRBD2 (5 bases). The CDR3 runs 17 residues. In germline, CDR1 is SGHAT, CDR2 FQNNGV. V lost 0 bases to trimming and J lost 7 bases, with 19 bases between them. Here the CDR3 reads CASSLDRLARYLNEQFF. In DNA form, the CDR3 reads TGTGCCAGCAGCTTAGATAGGCTAGCACGATACCTTAATGAGCAGTTCTTC.

This clonotype was counted only a few times. The rearrangement links TRBV5-1 to TRBJ2-3, with D uncertain. The V gene lost 5 bases and the J gene lost 2 bases, with 12 bases spanning the gap. This CDR3 is built from 14 residues. CDR1 and CDR2 (germline): SGHRS, YFSETQ. The CDR3 bases are TGCGCCAGCAGTTTAGATAGCCCCACAGATACGCAGTATTTT. Protein product: CASSLDSPTDTQYF.

V and J are TRBV6-1 and TRBJ2-7; D might be TRBD2 (6 bases). From germline, CDR1 is MNHNS and CDR2 SASEGT. The CDR3 spans 17 residues. The V gene lost 2 bases and the J gene lost 0 bases, with 17 bases spanning the gap. The CDR3 region has the DNA TGTGCCAGCAGTGAAAGGCAGGGAGGACTAATCTCCTACGAGCAGTACTTC. It codes for CASSERQGGLISYEQYF.

This clonotype has at least ten counts. V usage is TRBV12-3 or TRBV12-4 and J usage is TRBJ2-7; 9 bases align to TRBD1. The junction had 8 bases not matched to a gene; V was cut back by 4 bases and J by 7 bases. The CDR3 sequence is 14 residues long. The CDR3 loop is CASSSETGGREQYF. DNA for the CDR3: TGTGCCAGCAGTTCAGAAACAGGGGGCAGGGAGCAGTACTTC.

This clonotype appeared many times. The V gene is TRBV29-1, the J gene TRBJ2-7; 10 positions match TRBD1. The CDR3 covers 14 residues. After removal of 7 bases from V and 3 bases from J, the junction contained 9 bases not matched to a gene. Per the germline V gene, CDR1 is SQVTM and CDR2 is ANQGSEA. The CDR3 bases are TGCAGCGCTGTGGGTGGGGACAGGGGCTACGAGCAGTACTTC. Amino acids: CSAVGGDRGYEQYF.

This clonotype has a count of ten or more. V is TRBV12-3 or TRBV12-4 and J is TRBJ1-5; D ambiguous. Trimming took off 8 bases at V and 4 bases at J, with 12 bases between the two ends. The CDR3 extends over 13 amino acids. The CDR3 sequence is CASAGSLNQPQHF. DNA of the CDR3: TGTGCCAGCGCTGGGAGTCTTAATCAGCCCCAGCATTTT.

This clonotype was picked up a small number of times. CDR3 nucleotide sequence: TGTGCCAGCAGCCCGGGACTAGAGTCTAGCACAGATACGCAGTATTTT. Amino acid sequence: CASSPGLESSTDTQYF. The chain links TRBV5-5 to TRBJ2-3, with 8 nucleotides matching TRBD2. Germline V CDR1 and CDR2: SGHKS, YYEKEE (reference sequence). Losses at the gene ends were 4 bases for V and 0 bases for J; bases not matched to a gene: 7. The CDR3 consists of 16 residues.

This clonotype was observed at least ten times. V is TRBV20-1 and J is TRBJ2-4, with D uncertain. CDR1 and CDR2 (germline): DFQATT, SNEGSKA (reference sequence). The V end lost 2 bases, the J end lost 11 bases, and 16 bases lay between the germline ends. The CDR3 sequence is 13 residues long. The CDR3 here is CSARRAHRPVQYF. The CDR3 coding sequence is TGCAGTGCTAGACGGGCACATAGACCCGTTCAGTACTTC.

The V call is TRBV27, the J call TRBJ1-1; a weak D match, TRBD1 (5 bases). Germline CDR1 MNHEY, CDR2 SMNVEV (reference sequence). This CDR3 has 15 residues. The V gene lost 2 bases and the J gene lost 0 bases, with 10 bases spanning the gap. CDR3 amino acids: CASSLRGEVNTEAFF. The CDR3 DNA is TGTGCCAGCAGTTTACGGGGGGAGGTGAACACTGAAGCTTTCTTT.

This chain joins TRBV6-5 and TRBJ1-3; tentatively, D is TRBD1 (5 bases). Germline V lookup: CDR1 MNHEY, CDR2 SVGAGI. The V and J ends lost 8 bases and 0 bases respectively, with 35 bases between them. This CDR3 comprises 22 residues. CDR3 sequence (DNA): TGTGCCAGCCACGGGTACAGCTTAAGTCCGGGTCGAACAGGATTCTCTGGAAACACCATATATTTT. Translation: CASHGYSLSPGRTGFSGNTIYF.

This clonotype was seen repeatedly, ten times or more. The V and J genes are TRBV7-9 and TRBJ2-5; perhaps TRBD2 as D (6 bases). V lost 5 bases, J lost 5 bases, and 24 bases lay in between. CDR1 is SEHNR, CDR2 FQNEAQ, per germline (reference sequence). The CDR3 consists of 17 residues. In DNA, the CDR3 is TGTGCCAGCAGCCAGAGTGGGAGGCCTCCGAACAAGGAGACCCAGTACTTC. This sequence encodes CASSQSGRPPNKETQYF.

The chain couples TRBV25-1 to TRBJ2-2, with 9 bases lining up with TRBD1. The germline CDR1 and CDR2 sequences are MGHDK and SYGVNS. With V trimmed by 8 bases and J by 1 base, 2 bases remained unmatched. The CDR3 totals 14 residues. CDR3 region: CASLGQGNTGELFF. The CDR3 nucleotides are TGTGCCAGCTTGGGACAGGGGAACACCGGGGAGCTGTTTTTT.

This clonotype was seen many times. The genes are TRBV27 and TRBJ2-7; no reliable D call. The CDR3 consists of 13 residues. Trimming left V 3 bases short and J 2 bases short, with 8 bases between. CDR1 is MNHEY and CDR2 is SMNVEV in the germline V gene (reference sequence). The CDR3: CASSLDRAYEQYF. The CDR3 DNA reads as TGTGCCAGCAGTTTGGACCGAGCCTACGAGCAGTACTTC.

There are many counts of this clonotype. This chain joins TRBV7-2 and TRBJ2-7; D is uncertain. The V and J ends lost 4 bases and 2 bases respectively, with 6 bases between them. The germline gives CDR1 SGHTA, CDR2 FQGNSA. The length of the CDR3 is 12 residues. CDR3 DNA sequence: TGTGCCAGCAGCTACGTTGCCTACGAGCAGTACTTC. As protein: CASSYVAYEQYF.

This clonotype occurred many times. This chain links TRBV13 with TRBJ1-1; 10 bases line up with TRBD1. Trimming at V came to 4 bases and at J to 4 bases, leaving 0 bases not matched to a gene. The V gene's germline CDR1 is PRHDT and CDR2 FYEKMQ (reference sequence). The CDR3 consists of 13 residues. This chain's CDR3 is CASSWDRGTEAFF. CDR3 nucleotide sequence: TGTGCCAGCAGCTGGGACAGGGGCACTGAAGCTTTCTTT.

A few counts support this clonotype. The genes are TRBV2 and TRBJ2-5; D might be TRBD1 or TRBD2, each matching 6 bases. Germline lookup yields CDR1 SNHLY and CDR2 FYNNEI. CDR3 length: 14 amino acids. The V end lost 8 bases, the J end lost 2 bases, and 15 bases lay between the germline ends. The DNA of the CDR3 is TGTGCCAGCTGGAGAGGGGGGTATCAAGAGACCCAGTACTTC. Its protein product is CASWRGGYQETQYF. Full variable domain (missing parts from reference TRBV2 and TRBJ2-5): EPEVTQTPSHQVTQMGQEVILRCVPISNHLYFYWYRQILGQKVEFLVSFYNNEISEKSEIFDDQFSVERPDGSNFTLKIRSTKLEDSAMYFCASWRGGYQETQYFGPGTRLLVL.

This clonotype was seen a handful of times. This chain connects TRBV24-1 to TRBJ2-2; 10 bases map to TRBD2. The CDR3 is 17 amino acids. V was pared by 5 bases and J by 6 bases, with 11 bases of the junction left unmatched. The germline V gene encodes CDR1 KGHDR and CDR2 SFDVKD. CDR3 sequence: CATSGLGSSGSSGELFF. The CDR3 DNA is TGTGCCACCAGTGGACTGGGGTCTAGCGGGAGTTCCGGGGAGCTGTTTTTT.

This clonotype was counted a few times. CDR3: CATSDTGTLSYEQYF. The CDR3 DNA reads as TGTGCCACCAGTGATACCGGGACACTCTCCTACGAGCAGTACTTC. The V and J genes are TRBV24-1 and TRBJ2-7; D is perhaps TRBD1 (6 bases). Germline-derived CDR1 and CDR2 are KGHDR and SFDVKD. V was clipped by 3 bases and J by 0 bases, with 11 bases between them. The CDR3 sequence is 15 residues long.

In this sample, this clonotype turned up a few times. This rearrangement joins TRBV6-2 or TRBV6-3 to TRBJ2-7; the D gene is possibly TRBD1 (6 bases). CDR3 length: 12 amino acids. Trimming cost V 3 bases and J 6 bases, with 9 bases left between them. The V gene's germline CDR1 is MNHEY and CDR2 SVGEGT. This CDR3 is CASSYTGIEQYV. Here the CDR3 DNA reads TGTGCCAGCAGTTATACAGGGATCGAGCAGTACGTC.

This clonotype was recorded at least ten times. The rearrangement uses TRBV28 and TRBJ2-5, with 7 bases matching TRBD2. Germline V CDR1 and CDR2: MDHEN, SYDVKM. The CDR3 is 14 amino acids. The trim removed 5 bases at V and 3 bases at J, leaving 6 bases unmatched. CDR3 region: CASSQGLRKETQYF. As DNA, the CDR3 is TGTGCCAGCAGTCAGGGACTACGAAAAGAGACCCAGTACTTC.

This clonotype was observed many times. This chain joins TRBV20-1 and TRBJ2-1, with D possibly matching TRBD1 (7 bases). Trimming stripped 5 bases from V and 5 bases from J, with 16 bases between. The germline V gene has CDR1 DFQATT and CDR2 SNEGSKA (reference sequence). There are 14 residues in the CDR3. As DNA, the CDR3 is TGCAGTGCTCAACAGGGGCGCGGGGACAATGAGCAGTTCTTC. Its translation: CSAQQGRGDNEQFF.

In this sample, this clonotype turned up a few times. CDR3: CASSVARGWEDTQYF. As DNA, the CDR3 is TGTGCCAGCAGCGTAGCTAGAGGTTGGGAAGATACGCAGTATTTT. The rearrangement joins TRBV9 to TRBJ2-3; no definite D call. With 0 bases removed from V and 5 bases from J, the gap between germline ends came to 13 bases. Germline-derived CDR1 and CDR2 are SGDLS and YYNGEE. The CDR3 runs 15 residues.

This clonotype was recorded at least ten times. This chain links TRBV20-1 with TRBJ2-1, with D perhaps matching TRBD1 (6 bases). Germline V CDR1 and CDR2: DFQATT, SNEGSKA (reference sequence). This CDR3 is 14 amino acids long. Trimming took off 8 bases at V and 3 bases at J, with 17 bases between the two ends. DNA for the CDR3: TGCAGTACCTCCGGACAGTCGGGCTACAATGAGCAGTTCTTC. This encodes CSTSGQSGYNEQFF.

The chain recombines TRBV11-2 with TRBJ1-2; D call uncertain. Trimming removed 4 bases at V and 3 bases at J, with 15 bases between. Germline lookup yields CDR1 SGHAT and CDR2 FQNNGV. The CDR3 has 15 residues. CDR3 protein: CASSSQSVSYYGYTF. Written as DNA, the CDR3 is TGTGCCAGCAGCTCCCAATCCGTCAGCTACTATGGCTACACCTTC.

This clonotype was detected many times. The chain recombines TRBV7-9 with TRBJ2-5; D remains unclear. This CDR3 is 12 amino acids long. Trimming shortened V by 8 bases and J by 4 bases, and 11 bases separated the two germline ends. Per the germline V gene, CDR1 is SEHNR and CDR2 is FQNEAQ (reference sequence). As DNA, the CDR3 is TGTGCCAGCGGCCGAGTGACAGAGACCCAGTACTTC. Encoded protein: CASGRVTETQYF.

A note on this clonotype: The CDR3 carries no conserved terminal phenylalanine or tryptophan, so it likely arises from a read error. The rearrangement joins TRBV2 to TRBJ1-1, with 9 bases matching TRBD1. CDR1 and CDR2 from the germline V gene are SNHLY and FYNNEI. V dropped 6 bases and J dropped 4; count of bases not matched to a gene: 6. The CDR3 covers 14 residues. CDR3: CASRINRGLTEAFS. The CDR3 DNA reads as TGTGCCAGCAGGATAAACAGGGGGCTCACTGAAGCTTTCTCT.